This T cell receptor (beta chain) was observed in a study of T-cell reconstitution after alpha-beta-depleted transplantation in children. This clonotype was detected ten times or more. Unique molecular identifiers featured in how the TCRbeta library was prepared. Each CDR3 protein is one row after TCRdb ran MiXCR on the PCR reads. The sample has nearly 200,000 distinct CDR3 sequences, 6.3% seen once. V was clipped by 2 bases and J by 0 bases, with 17 bases between them. Germline V gene sequence: CDR1 DFQATT, CDR2 SNEGSKA (reference sequence). The CDR3 loop spans 16 amino acids. The source of this sequence is a girl less than two years old with combined immunodeficiency, due to receive a stem cell transplant. Sequencing was performed on PBMCs, taken before TCRalphabeta/CD19-depleted stem cell transplant. The genes are TRBV20-1 and TRBJ2-7; D remains unclear. The CDR3 here is CSARRWITVASYEQYF. The CDR3 nucleotides read TGCAGTGCTAGAAGGTGGATAACAGTGGCCTCCTACGAGCAGTACTTC.